These 21 T cell receptor beta chains came from one sample sequenced in a study of Ad26.COV2.S vaccination and SARS-CoV-2 variants. The method was immunoSEQ multiplex PCR; TCRdb's version includes in-frame clones alone and lacks a portion of them. The sample has fewer than 500,000 clones, about 88% seen once. Treatment specified: roughly 18 received Ad26.COV2.S at low or high dose, single or two shots; about 5 received placebo; per-sample allocation not given. Repertoires come from day 63 after the first vaccine or placebo injection. Sequencing was performed on peripheral blood, taken in a trial of Ad26.COV2.S vaccine versus placebo. These receptors all come from a person between 18 and 65 years old who received the Ad26.COV2.S COVID-19 vaccine or a placebo.

The chain couples TRBV7-3 to TRBJ1-1; D not resolved. CDR3 length: 13 residues. V dropped 6 bases and J dropped 8 bases, with 16 bases sitting between them. The germline CDR1 and CDR2 sequences are SGHTA and FQGTGA. CDR3 in amino acids: CASSSAPGSEAFF. DNA of the CDR3: TGTGCCAGCAGTTCGGCCCCAGGATCCGAAGCTTTCTTT.

The gene calls are TRBV2 and TRBJ2-3; 7 positions agree with TRBD1. V trimming: 8 bases; J trimming: 3 bases; junction bases outside the gene matches: 8. The germline gives CDR1 SNHLY, CDR2 FYNNEI. The CDR3 is 14 residues long. The CDR3 nucleotides are TGTGCCAGCGGGGACCTGACAGGGACAGATACGCAGTATTTT. It specifies CASGDLTGTDTQYF.

The chain employs TRBV7-8 and TRBJ1-1, with D perhaps matching TRBD1 (5 bases). Trimming left V 5 bases short and J 5 bases short, with 18 bases between. CDR1 and CDR2 (germline): SGHVS, FQNEAQ. The CDR3 contains 15 residues. The DNA for the CDR3 is TGTGCCAGCAGCCCAACGGGACTGAGCTGGACTGAAGCTTTCTTT. Translated, it gives CASSPTGLSWTEAFF.

The chain couples TRBV6-5 to TRBJ2-5; TRBD1 matches at 9 bases. From germline, CDR1 is MNHEY and CDR2 SVGAGI. The CDR3 loop spans 16 amino acids. Trimming removed 4 bases from V and 4 bases from J; junction bases left unmatched: 10. The CDR3 nucleotides read TGTGCCAGCAGTTTGGGACAGGGCCCATACCCAGAGACCCAGTACTTC. Its translation: CASSLGQGPYPETQYF.

The J gene is TRBJ1-2, the V gene TRBV10-2; D is uncertain. V dropped 4 bases and J dropped 1 base, with 7 bases sitting between them. Germline CDR1 and CDR2: WSHSY and SAAADI. This CDR3 spans 13 amino acids. DNA for the CDR3: TGCGCCAGCAGTGGGAAGATTAACTATGGCTACACCTTC. This codes for CASSGKINYGYTF.

The chain carries TRBV27 and TRBJ1-2, with a weak D call TRBD1 (6 bases). From germline, CDR1 is MNHEY and CDR2 SMNVEV (reference sequence). The CDR3 totals 15 residues. Trimming took off 5 bases at V and 6 bases at J, with 19 bases between the two ends. CDR3 DNA: TGTGCCAGCAGTGAACAGGGCTATCGCCGGGATGGCTACACCTTC. As protein: CASSEQGYRRDGYTF.

V is TRBV7-2 and J is TRBJ1-2; no reliable D call. CDR1 is SGHTA, CDR2 FQGNSA, per germline. The CDR3 is made up of 15 amino acids. V was clipped by 2 bases and J by 0 bases, with 10 bases between them. Written as DNA, the CDR3 is TGTGCCAGCAGCTTACTTCCAGACGCTAACTATGGCTACACCTTC. It specifies CASSLLPDANYGYTF. The complete variable domain, with remaining parts taken from reference TRBV7-2 and TRBJ1-2, reads GAGVSQSPSNKVTEKGKDVELRCDPISGHTALYWYRQSLGQGLEFLIYFQGNSAPDKSGLPSDRFSAERTGGSVSTLTIQRTQQEDSAVYLCASSLLPDANYGYTFGSGTRLTVV.

The chain carries TRBV5-4 and TRBJ1-2, with 7 bases aligning to TRBD1. Trimming took 2 bases from V and 4 from J; bases not matched to a gene: 8. Germline V CDR1 and CDR2: SGHNT, YYREEE (reference sequence). CDR3 size: 15 residues. CDR3 DNA: TGTGCCAGCAGCTTATCGACAGGGAGGAGCTATGGCTACACCTTC. This sequence encodes CASSLSTGRSYGYTF.

V usage is TRBV7-9 and J usage is TRBJ1-2; D ambiguous. In germline, CDR1 is SEHNR, CDR2 FQNEAQ (reference sequence). The V end was cut by 0 bases, the J end by 4 bases, with 15 bases between. The CDR3 is made up of 16 amino acids. The CDR3 is CASSLAGGTRLYGYTF. The CDR3 region has the DNA TGTGCCAGCAGCTTAGCTGGAGGAACCAGGCTCTATGGCTACACCTTC.

This chain uses TRBV4-1 with TRBJ2-3, with 10 nucleotides matching TRBD1. With 6 bases clipped from V and 4 bases from J, the junction kept 13 bases outside the gene matches. This CDR3 contains 17 residues. Germline CDR1 and CDR2: MGHRA and YSYEKL. This CDR3 is CASSKISGTGVSDTQYF. The CDR3 bases are TGCGCCAGCAGTAAAATTTCCGGGACAGGGGTATCAGATACGCAGTATTTT.

The V gene is TRBV27, the J gene TRBJ2-1; TRBD2 agrees at 9 bases. The trim removed 5 bases at V and 11 bases at J, leaving 10 bases unmatched. The CDR3 covers 14 residues. Germline V gene lookup returns CDR1 MNHEY and CDR2 SMNVEV (reference sequence). The CDR3 nucleotides read TGTGCCAGCAGTCATAGCGGGGGCCGGGGAAAGCAGTTCTTC. Its translation: CASSHSGGRGKQFF.

The chain employs TRBV4-3 and TRBJ1-5; no definite D call. This CDR3 is built from 12 residues. V lost 0 bases to trimming and J lost 9 bases, with 6 bases between them. The V gene's germline CDR1 is LGHNA and CDR2 YSLEER. Here the CDR3 reads CASSQDFGPQHF. The CDR3 coding sequence is TGCGCCAGCAGCCAAGATTTCGGGCCCCAGCATTTT.

V gene TRBV4-3 combines with J gene TRBJ2-3; 13 nucleotides match TRBD2. V lost 4 bases, J lost 4 bases, and 8 bases stayed unmatched. Germline CDR1 is LGHNA and CDR2 is YSLEER. This CDR3 spans 17 amino acids. CDR3 sequence reads: CASSPWGLAGTSDTQYF. The DNA of the CDR3 is TGCGCCAGCAGCCCGTGGGGACTAGCGGGAACGTCAGATACGCAGTATTTT.

This sequence joins TRBV6-2 or TRBV6-3 and TRBJ1-5, with TRBD1 as a possible D gene (5 bases). This CDR3 comprises 14 residues. The V end lost 2 bases, the J end lost 6 bases, and 11 bases lay between the germline ends. The V gene's germline CDR1 is MNHEY and CDR2 SVGEGT. CDR3 in DNA: TGTGCCAGCAGTTACCGAAGGGGAGGTCAGCCCCAGCATTTT. This encodes CASSYRRGGQPQHF.

J is TRBJ2-1 and V is TRBV27, with D perhaps TRBD2 (6 bases). Germline CDR1 reads MNHEY; CDR2 reads SMNVEV (reference sequence). The ends were cut back, 6 bases at V and 7 bases at J, with 16 bases in the middle. This CDR3 is built from 14 residues. CDR3 loop: CASSKGLAWNEQFF. The CDR3 DNA reads TGTGCCAGCAGCAAGGGGCTAGCGTGGAATGAGCAGTTCTTC.

This chain connects TRBV7-2 to TRBJ2-6; D may be TRBD2 (6 bases). Germline values: CDR1 SGHTA, CDR2 FQGNSA. Trimming stripped 5 bases from V and 2 bases from J, with 13 bases between. The CDR3 sequence is 16 residues long. DNA of the CDR3: TGTGCCAGCAGCCCCCGGAGGGCGACTGGGGCCAACGTCCTGACTTTC. This translates into CASSPRRATGANVLTF.

The chain uses TRBV5-6 and TRBJ1-1; D gene uncertain. Germline CDR1 SGHDT, CDR2 YYEEEE. CDR3 length: 16 residues. Trimming took 6 bases from V and 3 from J, leaving 21 bases between them. The CDR3 coding sequence is TGTGCCAGCACCTCTGGCTGGGAATTTGGGTACACTGAAGCTTTCTTT. Its translation is CASTSGWEFGYTEAFF.

The chain joins TRBV10-3 to TRBJ1-1, with TRBD1 as a possible D gene (5 bases). Per the germline V gene, CDR1 is ENHRY and CDR2 is SYGVKD. Trimming removed 2 bases at V and 4 bases at J, with 20 bases between. The CDR3 is 17 amino acids. As DNA, the CDR3 is TGTGCCATCAGTGAGCCGTTAGGCAGGGTTGGTCTCACTGAAGCTTTCTTT. This translates into CAISEPLGRVGLTEAFF.

This chain uses TRBV4-2 with TRBJ1-3; no reliable D call. Germline V lookup: CDR1 LGHNA, CDR2 YNFKEQ. Trimming cost V 5 bases and J 2 bases, with 7 bases left between them. The CDR3 runs 13 residues. CDR3 in amino acids: CASSGQAGNTIYF. CDR3 nucleotide sequence: TGTGCCAGCAGCGGTCAGGCTGGAAACACCATATATTTT.

The chain combines TRBV7-2 with TRBJ2-2; 7 bases agree with TRBD1. The V and J ends lost 5 bases and 4 bases, in that order; junction bases with no gene match: 7. CDR1 and CDR2 (germline): SGHTA, FQGNSA. The CDR3 has 15 residues. In DNA, the CDR3 is TGTGCCAGCAGCCCCCGGGACAGCCTCACCGGGGAGCTGTTTTTT. This sequence encodes CASSPRDSLTGELFF.

The gene calls are TRBV13 and TRBJ2-5; D ambiguous. V was pared by 3 bases and J by 0 bases, with 5 bases between. The CDR3 loop spans 13 amino acids. Germline V gives CDR1 PRHDT, CDR2 FYEKMQ (reference sequence). This chain's CDR3 is CASSLGYQETQYF. Here the CDR3 DNA reads TGTGCCAGCAGCTTGGGGTACCAAGAGACCCAGTACTTC.